This section outlines one T cell receptor (beta chain) sequence together with its context. Individuals drawn from 24 US areas were roughly 18 to 95 years old. The recovered donors of Cohort 3 showed two negative PCRs, clearance, or symptom resolution. This record belongs to a study of blood T cell repertoires in COVID-19. Study in general: Acute and convalescent COVID-19 samples came from the United States, Italy and Spain. Sources were T cells, B-cell-depleted T cells, or PBMCs; the material itself was cDNA or gDNA.

Assay used: immunoSEQ multiplex PCR; TCRdb lists only in-frame clones, some missing. The data hold roughly 280,000 clones, with approximately 90% observed a single time. The sequence was collected from a woman aged 45-59 years who had recovered from COVID-19. Sequencing was done on a sample of PBMCs or T cells enriched from blood (not recorded which).

The CDR3 sequence is CATSGTKNTEAFF. Here the CDR3 DNA reads TGTGCCACCAGTGGCACAAAGAACACTGAAGCTTTCTTT. V and J are TRBV24-1 and TRBJ1-1; D is unresolved. Germline values: CDR1 KGHDR, CDR2 SFDVKD. The length of the CDR3 is 13 residues. The V and J ends lost 5 bases and 1 base respectively, with 7 bases between them.